This TCR beta chain was captured by sequencing in a study of cytomegalovirus exposure and HLA in healthy donors (dated by TCRdb to 2016 to 2017). At the level of the whole study: An earlier analysis of 587 of the donors reported roughly 300 Gb of sequence data and 100 million to 140 million unique TCR beta sequences from some 180 million T cells. HLA typing included class I and class II loci at four-digit resolution. Typing coverage differed by locus: A, B, C, DRB1 and DQB1 were typed in about 620-630 donors, DQA1 in about 510, DPA1 in roughly 590, and DPB1 in just under 490. The study aimed to test whether cataloging public T cell receptors could reveal signatures of past pathogen exposure. A later analysis re-examined previously published TCR beta repertoires from 610 or so donors and added high-resolution HLA genotyping to investigate patterns of TCR occurrence. Roughly 5 DR-DQ haplotypes were treated as single units for association and clustering because of strong linkage in the cohort. Of the 398 genotyped donors, about 80% fell in the genetic ancestry cluster associated with self-reported Caucasian donors. Across some 400 genotyped donors of the cohort, an average of roughly 200,000 unique TCR beta nucleotide sequences per donor were sequenced, and roughly 17% of those sequences were non-productive. Along with the approximately 700-subject first cohort, a separate validation cohort of over 90 different subjects was used. An earlier analysis of nearly 600 of the donors applied high-throughput TCR beta sequencing to assess whether each TCR beta V gene segment acted as functional or pseudogenic. Alongside the repertoire data, information on donor age, sex, ethnicity and CMV serostatus was compiled. The later analysis used no new phenotypic data to find candidate immune exposures, relying instead on TCR beta sequences and their occurrence across donors. Using immunosequencing, the study profiled T cell repertoires from around 680 subjects and related those repertoires to cytomegalovirus serostatus. Approximately 330 gigabases of sequencing data and around 85 million unique TCR sequences made up an early release that covered approximately 620 HLA-typed donors. Every discovery cohort repertoire had been produced on one sequencing platform. To predict cytomegalovirus infection status, the study combined high-throughput TCR immunosequencing, statistical association of individual TCRs with disease status, and machine learning. A later genetic analysis took genome-wide SNP genotypes for about 55% of the 666 donors and used that subset as a discovery cohort. What the work shows at the level of the full study, not this receptor alone: According to a later analysis, TCR association rates differed among HLA loci, with DRB1 alleles showing the most associated TCRs and HLA-C alleles showing the fewest. The 87-base-pair reads could not distinguish some IMGT-functional V segments, including TRBV6-2 and TRBV6-3, so those segments were excluded. Only TCR beta chains were sequenced in this cohort, and the absence of alpha or paired-chain data limited detectable features. Roughly uniform sequencing depth across donors was assumed in presence/absence analyses, although this assumption may not hold. A few of the identified cytomegalovirus-associated TCR beta chains were confirmed in vitro to be specific for cytomegalovirus antigens. In a later analysis, several top co-occurrence clusters were reported to appear linked to parvovirus B19, influenza, CMV and Epstein-Barr virus. A cluster of highly shared sequence variants was judged likely to be a technical artifact of the sequencing pipeline. Compared with the roughly 700-donor mean, donors in an Asian-associated ancestry cluster had fewer N-insertions in productive TCRs, according to a later genetic analysis. In an earlier analysis of fewer than 700 of the donors, most TCR beta V segments appeared in productive rearrangements about 90% or about 30% of the time, broadly matching IMGT annotations. In both the original and validation cohorts, the classifier was reported to diagnose cytomegalovirus status with high specificity and sensitivity. Across donors, most TCR sequences were observed very rarely, whereas some public TCRs were present in many individuals. When HLA alleles, especially DR and DQ, strongly co-occurred, TCR associations were difficult to assign to individual alleles. A further reported finding was that TCR beta sequences accurately predicted the HLA-A and HLA-B alleles for most subjects in the first cohort. Compared with equally common non-associated chains, HLA-associated TCR beta chains in a later analysis were more clonally expanded and had lower generation probabilities. The earlier analysis of 587 of the donors excluded approximately 15 rarely observed V segments, including chromosome 9 orphons, because counts were too low. Because HLA typing was missing for some donors at each locus, association tests included only the typed subset. Most CMV-associated TCR beta chains appeared to be HLA-restricted in a later analysis, and the HLA associations seemed to be driven largely by CMV exposure. The authors suggested that the approach could potentially be generalized to other disease states and immunological phenotypes. In the study, approximately 160 TCR beta chains were listed as associated with cytomegalovirus. Immune exposure information for the cohort was limited to CMV serostatus. In a later analysis, around 15,000 TCR beta sequences were associated with specific HLA alleles at a false discovery rate of 0.05. A later genetic analysis associated a missense DCLRE1C variant with V-gene and J-gene trimming of TCR beta chains, and an independent cohort replicated the association. Linkage disequilibrium might explain the correlated functional status among segregating V segments, but an unknown experimental factor could not be excluded.

As concerns this clone: Its antigen remains unidentified. Base qualities are not provided; no much larger clone lies one nucleotide away.

The CDR3, cysteine through phenylalanine, is 18 amino acids long. The read is trimmed to its CDR3 DNA, 54 bases read in frame from base 1. At the junction V is shortened by 3 bases and J by 4 bases; bases outside the gene matches: 8. Via the germline V gene, CDR1 is SGDLS and CDR2 YYNGEE. The library relied on the immunoSEQ multiplex PCR assay. The multiplex PCR relied on a mix of 60 forward primers for TCR Vbeta segments and 13 reverse primers for TCR Jbeta segments. The CDR3 region of rearranged TCR beta genes was amplified from genomic DNA by a multiplex PCR assay. The Illumina HiSeq System was used to sequence the amplified TCR beta libraries as 87-base-pair reads. In the paper's pipeline: A later analysis tallied tens of millions of unique TCR beta chains across the roughly 610 repertoires, and about 10 million of those chains were shared by two or more donors. A nearest-neighbor algorithm error-corrected the raw reads and collapsed the reads into unique sequences, merging closely related sequences to remove PCR and sequencing errors. Alignment of CDR3 sequences to IMGT reference sequences was used to assign V, D and J gene segments. For a sequence to be retained, a match of at least six nucleotides was required to both a V gene segment and a J gene segment. A rearrangement counted as productive if the CDR3 had no stop codons and remained in frame with V and J, and every other rearrangement counted as non-productive. CDR3 was defined according to IMGT convention as the region running from the second conserved V-encoded cysteine to the conserved J-encoded phenylalanine. The earlier analysis of about 640 of the donors excluded any sequence lacking an unambiguous match to a single V gene segment. An earlier analysis of a few hundred of the donors classified V segments as functional when productive rearrangements were above 56.7% and as segregating when the standard deviation between donors was above 5%. A statistical classification framework was built to diagnose cytomegalovirus status from the catalog of TCR beta chain sequences. In a later analysis, V and J genes were assigned by comparing TCR nucleotide sequences against IMGT/GENE-DB human TR gene sequences. A later analysis assigned CDR3 sequences and most-parsimonious VDJ recombination scenarios with the TCRdist pipeline. A later analysis defined each TCR beta chain by its CDR3 amino acid sequence plus V-gene family, and excluded reads lacking a unique V-gene family. A later analysis removed 500 to 600 highly shared, low-generation-probability nucleotide sequences to deal with suspected cross-contamination and a sequencing artifact. In a later analysis, a clonal expansion index for each public chain was calculated from normalized within-repertoire ranks of inferred template counts. Generation probabilities in a later analysis came from a VDJ recombination model fitted to out-of-frame rearrangements, and those results were checked against IGoR. Hypergeometric tests were used in a later analysis to score TCR-TCR, TCR-HLA and TCR-CMV co-occurrence, with a repertoire-size bias correction applied to the TCR pairs. False discovery rates were estimated in a later analysis by permuting HLA or CMV assignments 20 times. In a later analysis, co-occurring TCRs were grouped with DBSCAN, and TCRdist sequence similarity was added when clustering was performed within HLA-allele-positive subsets. Repertoires with fewer than 30,000 or more than 120,000 public chains were left out of co-occurrence clustering, as were four to six repertoires with anomalous nucleotide sharing. In TCRdb, the immuneACCESS table is reduced to in-frame sequences with V and J assigned. These tables do not hold every clone; where another copy was compared, an unresolved V gene accounts for under half, and the others remain unexplained. D and trimming were read from the DNA, whereas the V and J calls and clone size are those reported in that table. For this sample the table gives 100,000 to 150,000 clones, of which roughly 80% were detected only once. The ten biggest clones cover under 2% of the sample.

The cohort comprised around 690 healthy bone marrow donors. All cohort members were sampled while nominally healthy, although unrecorded immune exposures were likely present. The donor tested CMV seronegative, placing the donor among the 350 to 400 seronegative members of the cohort. A peripheral blood sample was provided by each donor, and peripheral blood mononuclear cells were used for TCR beta sequencing. Genomic DNA was extracted from the blood cell samples with the Qiagen DNeasy Blood Extraction Kit. The chain is made from TRBV9 and TRBJ2-3, with TRBD2 identical over 16 junction bases. This sequence was found in a man aged 18 to 29 in good health and CMV-seronegative. The sequenced sample consisted of PBMCs. The nucleotide sequence is TGTGCCAGCAGCGCAGTCTCCGGGACTAGCGGGGGGGCAGATACGCAGTATTTT. It is translated as CASSAVSGTSGGADTQYF.